Below are 4 T cell receptor beta chains sequenced from a single sample in a study of blood T cell repertoires in COVID-19. Repertoires were generated with immunoSEQ multiplex PCR, while TCRdb's copy carries only in-frame clones and drops some. The data contain roughly 250,000 clones, about nine tenths of them seen just once; the ten biggest clones take up 3.7%. Sequenced: peripheral blood. These receptors were taken from a woman between 40 and 55 years old with acute or convalescent COVID-19.

The chain's CDR3 is CASSLGRLQGAWSTGELFF. As DNA, the CDR3 is TGTGCCAGCAGCTTAGGGCGATTACAGGGGGCCTGGTCCACCGGGGAGCTGTTTTTT. The V and J genes are TRBV11-2 and TRBJ2-2, with 9 bases fitting TRBD1. The CDR3 totals 19 residues. The junction had 13 bases not matched to a gene; V was cut back by 1 base and J by 4 bases. The germline gives CDR1 SGHAT, CDR2 FQNNGV.

This clone turned up a few times. The genes are TRBV3-1 (or the pseudogene TRBV3-2) and TRBJ1-2; the match to TRBD1 covers 9 bases. The CDR3 is made up of 12 amino acids. The junction had 0 bases not matched to a gene; V was cut back by 8 bases and J by 2 bases. Looked up from germline, CDR1 is LGHDT and CDR2 is YNNKEL (reference sequence). CDR3 in amino acids: CASGTGNYGYTF. CDR3 bases: TGTGCCAGCGGGACAGGGAACTATGGCTACACCTTC.

The CDR3 region has the DNA TGTGCCAGTAGTCCGTACAGGGGATCCTACGAGCAGTACGTC. It encodes CASSPYRGSYEQYV. The chain combines TRBV19 with TRBJ2-7, with 7 bases that match TRBD1. V dropped 5 bases and J dropped 1; count of bases not matched to a gene: 5. Germline assignment: CDR1 LNHDA and CDR2 SQIVND (reference sequence). CDR3 length: 14 residues.

V and J are TRBV19 and TRBJ1-5; possible D gene TRBD1, 6 bases. The length of the CDR3 is 14 residues. With 3 bases removed from V and 5 bases from J, the gap between germline ends came to 11 bases. Germline V gene sequence: CDR1 LNHDA, CDR2 SQIVND (reference sequence). CDR3 coding DNA: TGTGCCAGTAGTATTCAGGGGAGATATCAGCCCCAGCATTTT. Amino acids: CASSIQGRYQPQHF.